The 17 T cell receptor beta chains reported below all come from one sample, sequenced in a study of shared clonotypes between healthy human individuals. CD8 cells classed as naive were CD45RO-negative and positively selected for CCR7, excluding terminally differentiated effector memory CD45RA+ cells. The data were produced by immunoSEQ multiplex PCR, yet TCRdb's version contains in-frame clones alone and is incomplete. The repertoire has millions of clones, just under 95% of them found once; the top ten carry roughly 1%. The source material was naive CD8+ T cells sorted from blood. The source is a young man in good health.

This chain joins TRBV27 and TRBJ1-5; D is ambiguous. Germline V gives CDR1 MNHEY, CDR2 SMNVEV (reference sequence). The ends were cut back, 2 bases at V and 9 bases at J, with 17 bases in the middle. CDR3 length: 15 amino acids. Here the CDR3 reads CASSLSPGEEGPQHF. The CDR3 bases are TGTGCCAGCAGTTTAAGTCCGGGAGAGGAAGGGCCCCAGCATTTT.

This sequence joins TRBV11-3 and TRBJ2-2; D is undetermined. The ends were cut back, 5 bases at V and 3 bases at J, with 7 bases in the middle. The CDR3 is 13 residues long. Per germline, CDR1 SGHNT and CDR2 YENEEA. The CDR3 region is CASSEADTGELFF. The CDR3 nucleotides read TGTGCCAGCAGCGAGGCGGACACCGGGGAGCTGTTTTTT.

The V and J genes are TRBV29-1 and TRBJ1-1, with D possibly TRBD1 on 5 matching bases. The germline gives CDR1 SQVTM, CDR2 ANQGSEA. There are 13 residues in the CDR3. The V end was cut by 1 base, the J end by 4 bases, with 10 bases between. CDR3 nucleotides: TGCAGCGTTGAAGCAGGGTCGGCCACTGAAGCTTTCTTT. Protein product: CSVEAGSATEAFF. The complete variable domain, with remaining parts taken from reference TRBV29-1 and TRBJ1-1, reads SAVISQKPSRDICQRGTSLTIQCQVDSQVTMMFWYRQQPGQSLTLIATANQGSEATYESGFVIDKFPISRPNLTFSTLTVSNMSPEDSSIYLCSVEAGSATEAFFGQGTRLTVV.

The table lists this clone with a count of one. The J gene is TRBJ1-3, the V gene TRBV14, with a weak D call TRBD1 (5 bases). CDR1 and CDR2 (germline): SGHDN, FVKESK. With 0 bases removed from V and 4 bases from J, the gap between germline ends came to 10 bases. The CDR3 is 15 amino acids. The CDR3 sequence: CASSQDGGVGNTIYF. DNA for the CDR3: TGTGCCAGCAGCCAAGACGGAGGGGTAGGAAACACCATATATTTT.

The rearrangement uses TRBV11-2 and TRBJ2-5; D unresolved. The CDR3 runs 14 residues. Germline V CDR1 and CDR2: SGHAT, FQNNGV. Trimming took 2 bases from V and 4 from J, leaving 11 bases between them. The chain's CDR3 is CASSLTPPGETQYF. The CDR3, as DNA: TGTGCCAGCAGCTTAACCCCTCCCGGAGAGACCCAGTACTTC.

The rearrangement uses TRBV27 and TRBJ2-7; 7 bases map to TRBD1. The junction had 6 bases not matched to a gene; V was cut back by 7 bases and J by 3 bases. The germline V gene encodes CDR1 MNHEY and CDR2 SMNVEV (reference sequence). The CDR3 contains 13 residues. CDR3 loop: CASMGDSDYEQYF. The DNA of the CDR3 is TGTGCCAGCATGGGGGACAGCGACTACGAGCAGTACTTC.

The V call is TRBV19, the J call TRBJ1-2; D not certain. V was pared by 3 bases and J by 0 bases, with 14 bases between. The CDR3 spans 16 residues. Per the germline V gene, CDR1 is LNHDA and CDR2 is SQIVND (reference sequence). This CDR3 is CASSILATVTNYGYTF. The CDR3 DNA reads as TGTGCCAGTAGTATCTTAGCGACGGTCACTAACTATGGCTACACCTTC.

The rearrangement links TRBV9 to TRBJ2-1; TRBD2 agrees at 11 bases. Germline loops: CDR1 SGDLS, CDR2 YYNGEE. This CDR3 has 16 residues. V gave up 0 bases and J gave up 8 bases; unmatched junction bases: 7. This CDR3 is CASSVDLAGGSYEQFF. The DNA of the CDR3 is TGTGCCAGCAGCGTAGATCTAGCGGGAGGATCCTATGAGCAGTTCTTC.

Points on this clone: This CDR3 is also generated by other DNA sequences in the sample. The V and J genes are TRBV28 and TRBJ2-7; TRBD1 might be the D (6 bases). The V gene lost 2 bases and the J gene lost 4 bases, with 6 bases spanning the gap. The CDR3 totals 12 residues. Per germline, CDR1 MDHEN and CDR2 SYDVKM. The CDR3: CASSLRGYEQYF. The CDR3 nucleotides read TGTGCCAGCAGTTTAAGGGGGTACGAGCAGTACTTC.

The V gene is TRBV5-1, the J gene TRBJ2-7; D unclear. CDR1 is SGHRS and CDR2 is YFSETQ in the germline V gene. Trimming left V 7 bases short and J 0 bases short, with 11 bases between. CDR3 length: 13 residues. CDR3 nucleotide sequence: TGCGCCAGCGCCCTTATCACCTCCTACGAGCAGTACTTC. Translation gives CASALITSYEQYF.

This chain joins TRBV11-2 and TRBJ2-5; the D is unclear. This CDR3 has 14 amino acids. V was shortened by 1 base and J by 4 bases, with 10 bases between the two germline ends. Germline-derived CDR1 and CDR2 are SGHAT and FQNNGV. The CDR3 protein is CASSLVVQPETQYF. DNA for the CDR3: TGTGCCAGCAGCTTAGTGGTGCAACCAGAGACCCAGTACTTC. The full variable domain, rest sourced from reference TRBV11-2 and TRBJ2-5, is EAGVAQSPRYKIIEKRQSVAFWCNPISGHATLYWYQQILGQGPKLLIQFQNNGVVDDSQLPKDRFSAERLKGVDSTLKIQPAKLEDSAVYLCASSLVVQPETQYFGPGTRLLVL.

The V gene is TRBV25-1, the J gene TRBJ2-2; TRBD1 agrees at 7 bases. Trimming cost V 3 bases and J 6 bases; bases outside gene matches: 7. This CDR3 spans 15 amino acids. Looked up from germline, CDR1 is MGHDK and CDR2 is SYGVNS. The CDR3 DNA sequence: TGTGCCAGCAGTGAGACCACAGGGGTGGCCGGGGAGCTGTTTTTT. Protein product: CASSETTGVAGELFF.

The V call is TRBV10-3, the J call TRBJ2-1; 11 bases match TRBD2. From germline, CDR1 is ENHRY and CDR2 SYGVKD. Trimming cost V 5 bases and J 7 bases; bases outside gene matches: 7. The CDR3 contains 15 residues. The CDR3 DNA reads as TGTGCCATCAGTTTAGCGGGAGGGGACCCGAATGAGCAGTTCTTC. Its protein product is CAISLAGGDPNEQFF.

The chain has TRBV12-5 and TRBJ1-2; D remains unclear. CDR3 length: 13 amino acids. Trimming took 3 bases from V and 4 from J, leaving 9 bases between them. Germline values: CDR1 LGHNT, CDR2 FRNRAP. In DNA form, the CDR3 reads TGTGCTAGTGGTTTTGGGGTCATCTATGGCTACACCTTC. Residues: CASGFGVIYGYTF.

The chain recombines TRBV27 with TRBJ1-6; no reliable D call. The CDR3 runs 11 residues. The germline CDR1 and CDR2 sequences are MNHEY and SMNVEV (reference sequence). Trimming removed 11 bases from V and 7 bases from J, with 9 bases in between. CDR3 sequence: CALNLNSPLHF. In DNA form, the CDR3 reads TGTGCCCTTAACCTCAATTCACCCCTCCACTTT.

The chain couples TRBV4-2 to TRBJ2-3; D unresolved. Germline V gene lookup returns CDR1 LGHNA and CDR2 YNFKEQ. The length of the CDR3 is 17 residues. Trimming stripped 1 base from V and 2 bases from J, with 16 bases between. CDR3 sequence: CASSQVYPSPFTDTQYF. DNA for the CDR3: TGTGCCAGCAGCCAAGTATACCCCAGCCCTTTCACAGATACGCAGTATTTT.

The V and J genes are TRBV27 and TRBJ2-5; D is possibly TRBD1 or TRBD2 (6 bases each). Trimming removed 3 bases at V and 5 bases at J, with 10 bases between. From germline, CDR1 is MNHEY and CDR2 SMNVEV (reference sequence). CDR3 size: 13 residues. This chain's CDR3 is CASSLIGGETQYF. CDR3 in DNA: TGTGCCAGCAGTTTGATAGGGGGGGAGACCCAGTACTTC.